Listed below are T cell receptor beta chains from one sample, sequenced in a study of CD4 and CD8 cells across lung adenocarcinoma regions. MiXCR was run by TCRdb on the PCR reads, yielding one entry per CDR3 protein. The sample lists 20,000 to 30,000 distinct CDR3 sequences, roughly half occurring once. The sequenced material came from CD4+ T cells from the center of a lung tumor. All receptors derive from a male donor with lung adenocarcinoma. The CD4 and CD8 labels of this study may be unreliable. The CDR3 runs from the conserved cysteine through the conserved F or W. A D gene is named only where the DNA matches it firmly. Size is stated for part of the rows, as once, few or many counts, or as a class when the clone is expanded.

clone_size	v_call	j_call	d_call	cdr3_nt	cdr3_aa
many	TRBV28	TRBJ2-1	TRBD1	TGTGCCAGCAGTTTATCTTCCCGGACAGGGTCTCTCTTC	CASSLSSRTGSLF
NA	TRBV27	TRBJ2-1	TRBD1	TGTGCCAGCAGTCTAAGGACAGGGGCCTCCGGGGAGCTGTTTTTC	CASSLRTGASGELFF
many	TRBV7-2	TRBJ2-7	TRBD2	TGTGCCAGCAGCTTAGGAGCGGGGTCACGTTGGGACGAGCAGTACTTC	CASSLGAGSRWDEQYF
medium-sized	TRBV7-8	TRBJ2-3	NA	TGTGCCAGCAGCATCCTTCCGGGGGTCGCAGATACGCAGTATTTT	CASSILPGVADTQYF
NA	TRBV10-3	TRBJ2-2	NA	TGTGTCCTGAGCCTCCAGTCTGGGATTCCCGATGAGCAGTTTTTT	CVLSLQSGIPDEQFF
NA	TRBV20-1	TRBJ2-1	NA	TGCAGTGCTAGAAGCGTAAGCGGGTACAATGAGCAGTTCTTC	CSARSVSGYNEQFF
NA	TRBV6-5	TRBJ2-1	TRBD1	TGTGCCAGCAGTAACATTGGACAGGGAGCCTACAATGAGCAGTTCTTC	CASSNIGQGAYNEQFF
NA	TRBV6-5	TRBJ1-2	NA	TGTGCCAGCAGTTATAGTGAGTCTAACTATGGCTACACCTTC	CASSYSESNYGYTF
NA	TRBV6-5	TRBJ2-1	TRBD2	TGTGCCAGCAGTTATTATCAGGGAGGGCCCCAGTTCTTC	CASSYYQGGPQFF
few	TRBV10-3	TRBJ1-5	NA	TGTGCCTCAAATCAGCGGAGAGATAGCAATCAGCCCCAGCATTTT	CASNQRRDSNQPQHF
NA	TRBV7-8	TRBJ2-2	NA	TGTGCCAGCAGCTTCCTGGCGGGAATCGGGGAGCTGTTTTTT	CASSFLAGIGELFF
medium-sized	TRBV27	TRBJ2-1	NA	TGTGCCAGCAGTTTGAGTCTACCCAACTACAATGAGCAGTTCTTC	CASSLSLPNYNEQFF
NA	TRBV5-4	TRBJ2-1	TRBD2	TGTGCCGCACACCCAAGCGGGAAAGACTACAATGAGCAGTTCTTC	CAAHPSGKDYNEQFF
few	TRBV27	TRBJ2-3	NA	TGTGCCACCCAAGCCGGGGCCAGCGATACGCAGTATTTT	CATQAGASDTQYF
NA	TRBV11-3	TRBJ2-7	TRBD1	TGTGCCAGCAGCTTAGATTATGAGACAGGGGCGTACGAGCAGTACTTC	CASSLDYETGAYEQYF
many	TRBV6-5	TRBJ2-5	NA	TGTGCCAGCAGTTACCTGAGAACCCAGTACTTC	CASSYLRTQYF
NA	TRBV18	TRBJ2-1	TRBD2	TGTGCCAGCCAATCCGGGACTAGCAGCTCCAATGAGCAGTTCTTC	CASQSGTSSSNEQFF
NA	TRBV28	TRBJ2-5	TRBD1	TGTGCCAGCAGTTTTGCGCGGACAGGGGTATGGGAGACCCAGTACTTC	CASSFARTGVWETQYF
NA	TRBV27	TRBJ2-4	NA	TGTGCCAGCAGTTTATCCGACCTGGGCCGCACAGACATTCAGTATTTC	CASSLSDLGRTDIQYF
NA	TRBV2	TRBJ2-1	TRBD2	TGTGCCAGCGAAACTAGCGCGCCTAATGAGCAGTTCTTC	CASETSAPNEQFF
once	TRBV27	TRBJ2-5	NA	TGTGCCAGCAGTTTAGGTCCCAGTCAAGAGACCCAGTACTTC	CASSLGPSQETQYF
NA	TRBV11-2	TRBJ1-6	TRBD1	TGTGCCAGCAGCTTAGGGACAGGAACCTATAATTCACCCCTCCACTTT	CASSLGTGTYNSPLHF
once	TRBV27	TRBJ2-5	NA	TGTGCCAGCGTAGGGGGGCCCGGGGGCCTAGCCAAAGACATCCAGTACTTC	CASVGGPGGLAKDIQYF
NA	TRBV6-1	TRBJ2-3	TRBD1	TGTGCCAGCAGCCTCCAGTCTGTAATCACAGGGGCGCAGTTTTTT	CASSLQSVITGAQFF
NA	TRBV11-1	TRBJ2-7	TRBD1	TGTGCCAGCAGCTTATGGGGACAGGGGGGCGAGCAGTACTTC	CASSLWGQGGEQYF
many	TRBV14	TRBJ2-1	TRBD2	TGTGCCAGCAGCCAGGGCGGGAGACACAATGAGCAGTTCTTC	CASSQGGRHNEQFF
many	TRBV12-3/TRBV12-4	TRBJ2-3	TRBD1	TGTGCCAGCAGCCTGACAGGGGGCACAGATACGCAGTATTTT	CASSLTGGTDTQYF
NA	TRBV27	TRBJ2-5	TRBD2	TGTGCCAGCAGTCACAAGGCGGGGGGGGGGGGCCGGGGCCAAGATACCCAGTACTTC	CASSHKAGGGGRGQDTQYF
many	TRBV12-3/TRBV12-4	TRBJ2-1	NA	TGTGCCAGCCGACCGGGACTTGCCGTAAACAATGAGCAGTTCTTC	CASRPGLAVNNEQFF
many	TRBV10-3	TRBJ2-3	TRBD1	TGTGCCATCACCCGGGGACAGGGGGCCGCAGATACGCAGTATTTT	CAITRGQGAADTQYF
once	TRBV10-3	TRBJ2-1	NA	TGTGCCAACAGTGTGAGGGGTGATGAGCAGTTCTTC	CANSVRGDEQFF
NA	TRBV7-2	TRBJ2-5	TRBD2	TGTGCCAGCAGCTTAAGGGTCACTAGCGGGAGATTCTACAATGAGCAGTACTTC	CASSLRVTSGRFYNEQYF
NA	TRBV6-1	TRBJ2-1	TRBD1	TGTGCCAGCAAACGAGACAGGGGGGATAACAATGAGCAGTTCTTC	CASKRDRGDNNEQFF